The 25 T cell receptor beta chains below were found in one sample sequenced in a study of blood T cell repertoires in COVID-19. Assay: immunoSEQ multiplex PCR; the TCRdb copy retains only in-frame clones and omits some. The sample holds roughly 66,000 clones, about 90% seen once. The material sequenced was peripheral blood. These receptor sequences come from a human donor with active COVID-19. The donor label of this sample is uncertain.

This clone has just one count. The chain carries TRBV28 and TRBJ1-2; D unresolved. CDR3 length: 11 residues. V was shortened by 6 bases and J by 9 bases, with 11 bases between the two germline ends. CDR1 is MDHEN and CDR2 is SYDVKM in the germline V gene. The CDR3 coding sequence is TGTGCCAGCAGCCGGAGTCTACGCTACACCTTC. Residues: CASSRSLRYTF.

This chain's CDR3 is CASSQDRDELSPNSPLHF. In nucleotides, the CDR3 is TGTGCCAGCAGCCAAGATCGGGATGAACTATCACCTAATTCACCCCTCCACTTT. The chain uses TRBV4-2 and TRBJ1-6; D is undetermined. Deletions cut 0 bases from V and 6 bases from J, with 18 bases between. This CDR3 is 18 amino acids long. Per germline, CDR1 LGHNA and CDR2 YNFKEQ.

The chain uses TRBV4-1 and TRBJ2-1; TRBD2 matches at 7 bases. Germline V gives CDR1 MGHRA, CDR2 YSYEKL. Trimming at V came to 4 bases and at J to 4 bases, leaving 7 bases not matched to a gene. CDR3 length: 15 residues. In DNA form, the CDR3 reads TGCGCCAGCAGCCTCCGGGGAGCGGGGTACAATGAGCAGTTCTTC. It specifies CASSLRGAGYNEQFF.

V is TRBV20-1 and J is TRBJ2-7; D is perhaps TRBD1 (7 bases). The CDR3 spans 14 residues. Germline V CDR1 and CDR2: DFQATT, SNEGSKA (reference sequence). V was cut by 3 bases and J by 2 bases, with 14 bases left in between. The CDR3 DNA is TGCAGTGCTAGTAGGGGGGACAGAGCCTACGAGCAGTACTTC. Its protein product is CSASRGDRAYEQYF.

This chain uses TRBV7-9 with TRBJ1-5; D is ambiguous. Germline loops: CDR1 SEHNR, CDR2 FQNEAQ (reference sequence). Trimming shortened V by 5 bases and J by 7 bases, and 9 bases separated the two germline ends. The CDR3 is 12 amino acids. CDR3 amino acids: CASSPQEQPQHF. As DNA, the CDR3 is TGTGCCAGCAGCCCTCAGGAACAGCCCCAGCATTTT. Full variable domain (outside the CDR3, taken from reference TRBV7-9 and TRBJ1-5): DTGVSQNPRHKITKRGQNVTFRCDPISEHNRLYWYRQTLGQGPEFLTYFQNEAQLEKSRLLSDRFSAERPKGSFSTLEIQRTEQGDSAMYLCASSPQEQPQHFGDGTRLSIL.

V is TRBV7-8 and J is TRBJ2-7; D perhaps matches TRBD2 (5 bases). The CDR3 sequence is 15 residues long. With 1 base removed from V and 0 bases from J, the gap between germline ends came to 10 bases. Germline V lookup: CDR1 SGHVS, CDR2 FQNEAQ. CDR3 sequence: CASSLEGGPSYEQYF. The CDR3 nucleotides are TGTGCCAGCAGCTTAGAAGGAGGCCCCTCCTACGAGCAGTACTTC.

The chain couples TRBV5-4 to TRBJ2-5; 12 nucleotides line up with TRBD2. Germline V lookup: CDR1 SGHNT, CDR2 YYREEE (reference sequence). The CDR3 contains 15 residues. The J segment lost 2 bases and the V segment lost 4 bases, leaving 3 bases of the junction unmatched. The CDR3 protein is CASSRGLAGQETQYF. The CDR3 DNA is TGTGCCAGCAGCCGAGGACTAGCGGGGCAAGAGACCCAGTACTTC.

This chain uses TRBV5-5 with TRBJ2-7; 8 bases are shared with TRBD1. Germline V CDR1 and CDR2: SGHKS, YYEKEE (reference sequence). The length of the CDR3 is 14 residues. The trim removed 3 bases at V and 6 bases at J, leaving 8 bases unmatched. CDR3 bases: TGTGCCAGCAGCTCCCAGGGGGCAGGGGTCGAGCAGTACTTC. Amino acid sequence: CASSSQGAGVEQYF.

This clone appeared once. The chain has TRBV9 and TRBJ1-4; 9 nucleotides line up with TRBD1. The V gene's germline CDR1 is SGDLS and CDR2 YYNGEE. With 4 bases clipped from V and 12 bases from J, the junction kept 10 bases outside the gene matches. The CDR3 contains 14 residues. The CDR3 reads CASSPQGRTGELFF. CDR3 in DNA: TGTGCCAGCAGCCCCCAAGGTCGGACAGGGGAACTGTTTTTT.

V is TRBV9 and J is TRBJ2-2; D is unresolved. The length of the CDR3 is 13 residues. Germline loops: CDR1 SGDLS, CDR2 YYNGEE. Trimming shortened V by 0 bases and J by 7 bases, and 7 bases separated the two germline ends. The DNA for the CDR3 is TGTGCCAGCAGCGTAGATCCGGTCGGGGAGCTGTTTTTT. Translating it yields CASSVDPVGELFF.

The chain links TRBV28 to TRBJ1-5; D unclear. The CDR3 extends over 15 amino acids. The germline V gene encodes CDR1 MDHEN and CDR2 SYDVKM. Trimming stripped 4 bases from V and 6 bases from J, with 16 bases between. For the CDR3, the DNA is TGTGCCAGCAGTTCGCCGGGGTTCCCCGCTCAGCCCCAGCATTTT. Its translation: CASSSPGFPAQPQHF. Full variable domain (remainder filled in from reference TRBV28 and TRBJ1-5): DVKVTQSSRYLVKRTGEKVFLECVQDMDHENMFWYRQDPGLGLRLIYFSYDVKMKEKGDIPEGYSVSREKKERFSLILESASTNQTSMYLCASSSPGFPAQPQHFGDGTRLSIL.

This chain's CDR3 is CATSDSLRLPGAGTDTQYF. The CDR3 DNA is TGTGCCACCAGTGACTCTCTACGACTGCCAGGGGCGGGCACAGATACGCAGTATTTT. The chain combines TRBV24-1 with TRBJ2-3; weak D call: TRBD1 (6 bases). This CDR3 has 19 amino acids. The V end was cut by 4 bases, the J end by 1 base, with 23 bases between. Looked up from germline, CDR1 is KGHDR and CDR2 is SFDVKD.

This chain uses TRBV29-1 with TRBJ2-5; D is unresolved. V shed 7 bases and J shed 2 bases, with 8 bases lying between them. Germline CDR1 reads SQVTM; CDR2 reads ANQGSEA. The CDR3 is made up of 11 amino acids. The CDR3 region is CSATVQETQYF. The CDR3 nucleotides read TGCAGCGCCACAGTACAAGAGACCCAGTACTTC.

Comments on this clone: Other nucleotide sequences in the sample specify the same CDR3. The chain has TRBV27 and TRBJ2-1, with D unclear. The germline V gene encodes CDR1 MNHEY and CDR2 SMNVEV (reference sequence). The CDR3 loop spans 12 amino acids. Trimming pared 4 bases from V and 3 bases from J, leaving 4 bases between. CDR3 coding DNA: TGTGCCAGCAGTTCGGGCTACAATGAGCAGTTCTTC. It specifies CASSSGYNEQFF.

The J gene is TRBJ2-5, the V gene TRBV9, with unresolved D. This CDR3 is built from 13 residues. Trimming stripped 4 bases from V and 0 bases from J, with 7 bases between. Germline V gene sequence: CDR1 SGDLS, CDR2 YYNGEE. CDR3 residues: CASSSRYQETQYF. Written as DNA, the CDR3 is TGTGCCAGCAGCTCACGGTACCAAGAGACCCAGTACTTC.

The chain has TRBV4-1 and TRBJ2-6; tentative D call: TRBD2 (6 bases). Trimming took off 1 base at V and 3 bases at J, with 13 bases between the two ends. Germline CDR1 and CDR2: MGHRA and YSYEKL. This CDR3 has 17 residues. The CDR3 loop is CASSQVAGLDGANVLTF. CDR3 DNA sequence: TGCGCCAGCAGCCAAGTGGCGGGATTGGATGGGGCCAACGTCCTGACTTTC.

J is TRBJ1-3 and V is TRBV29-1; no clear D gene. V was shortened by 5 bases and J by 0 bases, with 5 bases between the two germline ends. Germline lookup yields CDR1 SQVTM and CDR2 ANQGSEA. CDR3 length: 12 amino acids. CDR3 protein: CSVHGSGNTIYF. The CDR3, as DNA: TGCAGCGTTCACGGCTCTGGAAACACCATATATTTT.

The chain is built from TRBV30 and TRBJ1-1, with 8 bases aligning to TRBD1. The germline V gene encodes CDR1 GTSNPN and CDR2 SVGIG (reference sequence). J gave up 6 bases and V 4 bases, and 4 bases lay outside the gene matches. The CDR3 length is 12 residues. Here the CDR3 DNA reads TGTGCCTGGAACGCAGGGGGCCCTGAAGCTTTCTTT. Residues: CAWNAGGPEAFF.

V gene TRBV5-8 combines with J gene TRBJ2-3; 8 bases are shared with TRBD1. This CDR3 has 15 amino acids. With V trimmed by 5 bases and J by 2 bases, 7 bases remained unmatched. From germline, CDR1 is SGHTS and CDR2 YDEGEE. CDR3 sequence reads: CASRPRTGITDTQYF. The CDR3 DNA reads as TGTGCCAGCAGACCGAGGACAGGGATCACAGATACGCAGTATTTT.

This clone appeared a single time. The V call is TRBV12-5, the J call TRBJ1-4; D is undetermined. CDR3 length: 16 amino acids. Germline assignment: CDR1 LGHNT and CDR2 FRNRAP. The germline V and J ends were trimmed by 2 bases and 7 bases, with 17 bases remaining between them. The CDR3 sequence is CASGLLGGRMAEKLFF. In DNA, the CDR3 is TGTGCTAGTGGTTTGTTGGGAGGGAGGATGGCTGAAAAACTGTTTTTT.

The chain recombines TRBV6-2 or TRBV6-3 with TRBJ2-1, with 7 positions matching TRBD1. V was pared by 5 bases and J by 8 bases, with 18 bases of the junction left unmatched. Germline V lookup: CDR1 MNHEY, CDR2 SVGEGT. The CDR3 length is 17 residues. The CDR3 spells CASSPPAGTASIHEQFF. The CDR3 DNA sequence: TGTGCCAGCAGTCCACCCGCCGGGACAGCGAGTATCCATGAGCAGTTCTTC.

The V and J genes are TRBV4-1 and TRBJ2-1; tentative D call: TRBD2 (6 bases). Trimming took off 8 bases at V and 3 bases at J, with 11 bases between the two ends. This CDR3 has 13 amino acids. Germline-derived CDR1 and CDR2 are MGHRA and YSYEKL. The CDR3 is CASGGRDYNEQFF. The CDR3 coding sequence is TGCGCCAGCGGAGGGCGGGACTACAATGAGCAGTTCTTC.

Here the CDR3 reads CATSGGDEQYF. CDR3 DNA: TGTGCCACCAGCGGGGGCGACGAGCAGTACTTC. The chain recombines TRBV15 with TRBJ2-7, with a tentative D call TRBD1 (6 bases). V was clipped by 5 bases and J by 5 bases, with 7 bases between them. The CDR3 extends over 11 amino acids. The V gene's germline CDR1 is LNHNV and CDR2 YYDKDF (reference sequence).

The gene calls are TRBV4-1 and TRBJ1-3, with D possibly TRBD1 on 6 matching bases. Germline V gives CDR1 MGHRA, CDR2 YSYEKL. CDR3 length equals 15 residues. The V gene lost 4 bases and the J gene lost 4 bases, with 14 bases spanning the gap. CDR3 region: CASSPTGGSGNTIYF. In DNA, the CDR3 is TGCGCCAGCAGCCCAACTGGGGGCTCCGGAAACACCATATATTTT.

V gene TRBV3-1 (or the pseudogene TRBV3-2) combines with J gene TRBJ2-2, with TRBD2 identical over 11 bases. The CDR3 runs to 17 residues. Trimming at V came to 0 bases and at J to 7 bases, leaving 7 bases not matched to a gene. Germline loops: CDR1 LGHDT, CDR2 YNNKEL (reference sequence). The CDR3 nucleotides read TGTGCCAGCAGCCAAGATCGACTAGCGGGAAAGGACGGGGAGCTGTTTTTT. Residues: CASSQDRLAGKDGELFF.